This T cell receptor (beta chain) was captured in a study of siplizumab effects on memory and regulatory T cells. Study-wide results and caveats: In roughly 75-97% of proliferating CD4+ or CD8+ clones, a naive or memory phenotype could not be assigned. Versus approximately 27% in controls, the mappable alloreactive CD4+ clones averaged about 70% Treg-derived with siplizumab. Proliferating Tregs taken from siplizumab cultures were not shown to have a confirmed suppressive function.

This CDR3 contains 15 residues. With 0 bases removed from V and 2 bases from J, the gap between germline ends came to 12 bases. The germline gives CDR1 SGDLS, CDR2 YYNGEE. Unstimulated TEMRA, naive, memory and effector memory subsets were sequenced in a few donor pairs. In the case of this clone: Its antigen is unknown.

Clones were sequenced by immunoSEQ multiplex PCR, and TCRdb holds only the in-frame ones, with some missing. The sample yields approximately 60,000 clones, about 80% seen once. The chain links TRBV9 to TRBJ2-7; weak D call: TRBD2 (5 bases). Sequenced sample: memory CD4+ T cells sorted from blood. The receptor was derived from a human donor in good health. The CDR3 is CASSVGGIVPYEQYF. Here the CDR3 DNA reads TGTGCCAGCAGCGTAGGAGGGATTGTGCCCTACGAGCAGTACTTC.